The 10 T cell receptor beta chains below come from one sample, sequenced in a study of blood T cell repertoires in COVID-19. Method: immunoSEQ multiplex PCR; TCRdb's copy keeps in-frame clones and lacks some. This sample carries 210,000 or so clones, 70% to 90% of them seen once, and the ten largest clones take around 4.5%. Material: PBMCs or T cells enriched from blood (not recorded which). The receptors were gathered from a man aged 25 to 40 with acute COVID-19.

This clone was seen once. The chain couples TRBV7-6 to TRBJ1-2; TRBD1 aligns across 10 bases. The CDR3 spans 16 residues. The ends lost 5 bases at V and 4 bases at J; junction bases unmatched: 10. The germline V gene encodes CDR1 SGHVS and CDR2 FNYEAQ. The CDR3 region is CASSRSGTGDIYGYTF. The CDR3 DNA reads TGTGCCAGCAGCCGCTCAGGGACAGGGGACATCTATGGCTACACCTTC.

The J gene is TRBJ1-1, the V gene TRBV10-1, with 11 nucleotides matching TRBD1. This CDR3 comprises 13 residues. J gave up 5 bases and V 6 bases, and 2 bases lay outside the gene matches. CDR1 and CDR2 from the germline V gene are WNHNN and SYGVQD (reference sequence). The CDR3 nucleotides are TGCGCCAGCAGCGGACAGGGGGCGACTGAAGCTTTCTTT. Protein sequence: CASSGQGATEAFF.

The V and J genes are TRBV11-2 and TRBJ1-6; D call uncertain. This CDR3 is built from 15 residues. The germline gives CDR1 SGHAT, CDR2 FQNNGV. With 5 bases removed from V and 8 bases from J, the gap between germline ends came to 16 bases. The DNA for the CDR3 is TGTGCCAGCAGCCCACTGTCGAGGGAGGATTCACCCCTCCACTTT. It yields the protein CASSPLSREDSPLHF.

This chain uses TRBV2 with TRBJ1-5; 7 bases fit TRBD1. The V gene's germline CDR1 is SNHLY and CDR2 FYNNEI. Losses at the gene ends were 5 bases for V and 4 bases for J; bases not matched to a gene: 11. This CDR3 contains 16 residues. The CDR3 loop is CASSSPLGGTNQPQHF. The CDR3 DNA sequence: TGTGCCAGCAGTTCCCCTCTAGGGGGCACTAATCAGCCCCAGCATTTT.

The V gene is TRBV7-3, the J gene TRBJ1-3; 8 bases line up with TRBD1. CDR1 SGHTA and CDR2 FQGTGA come from the germline V gene. V lost 5 bases, J lost 4 bases, and 7 bases stayed unmatched. This CDR3 is 15 amino acids long. The CDR3 loop is CASSPRTGPGNTIYF. CDR3 DNA sequence: TGTGCCAGCAGCCCAAGGACAGGGCCAGGAAACACCATATATTTT.

This clone was seen a handful of times. This chain connects TRBV5-5 to TRBJ1-1; no reliable D call. V lost 3 bases to trimming and J lost 8 bases, with 8 bases between them. This CDR3 has 11 amino acids. Germline CDR1 reads SGHKS; CDR2 reads YYEKEE (reference sequence). The DNA of the CDR3 is TGTGCCAGCAGCTCACACAGAGAAGCTTTCTTT. It specifies CASSSHREAFF.

The V call is TRBV27, the J call TRBJ1-1, with 8 bases fitting TRBD1. The CDR3 totals 13 residues. After removal of 3 bases from V and 11 bases from J, the junction contained 8 bases not matched to a gene. Per the germline V gene, CDR1 is MNHEY and CDR2 is SMNVEV (reference sequence). CDR3 in amino acids: CASSLRTGFGAFF. The CDR3 coding sequence is TGTGCCAGCAGTTTGCGGACAGGGTTTGGGGCTTTCTTT.

This clone was observed once. The chain links TRBV11-2 to TRBJ2-6; D is perhaps TRBD1 (5 bases). V shed 2 bases and J shed 2 bases, with 13 bases lying between them. CDR1 SGHAT and CDR2 FQNNGV come from the germline V gene. The CDR3 has 17 residues. Here the CDR3 reads CASSLWQGGPGANVLTF. The CDR3 DNA is TGTGCCAGCAGCTTATGGCAGGGTGGCCCTGGGGCCAACGTCCTGACTTTC. The full variable domain, in which reference TRBV11-2 and TRBJ2-6 provide the parts outside the CDR3, is EAGVAQSPRYKIIEKRQSVAFWCNPISGHATLYWYQQILGQGPKLLIQFQNNGVVDDSQLPKDRFSAERLKGVDSTLKIQPAKLEDSAVYLCASSLWQGGPGANVLTFGAGSRLTVL.

The V gene is TRBV19, the J gene TRBJ1-1; no clear D gene. Germline CDR1 LNHDA, CDR2 SQIVND (reference sequence). V lost 6 bases, J lost 0 bases, and 17 bases lay in between. The CDR3 totals 16 residues. This chain's CDR3 is CASRRETEGMNTEAFF. Here the CDR3 DNA reads TGTGCCAGTAGACGAGAGACTGAGGGCATGAACACTGAAGCTTTCTTT.

V and J are TRBV27 and TRBJ1-6; 8 nucleotides match TRBD1. Germline CDR1 MNHEY, CDR2 SMNVEV (reference sequence). The CDR3 has 15 residues. Trimming cost V 6 bases and J 6 bases; bases outside gene matches: 7. The CDR3 nucleotides read TGTGCCAGCAGCACCCGGGACAGGCTTAATTCACCCCTCCACTTT. Amino acids: CASSTRDRLNSPLHF.